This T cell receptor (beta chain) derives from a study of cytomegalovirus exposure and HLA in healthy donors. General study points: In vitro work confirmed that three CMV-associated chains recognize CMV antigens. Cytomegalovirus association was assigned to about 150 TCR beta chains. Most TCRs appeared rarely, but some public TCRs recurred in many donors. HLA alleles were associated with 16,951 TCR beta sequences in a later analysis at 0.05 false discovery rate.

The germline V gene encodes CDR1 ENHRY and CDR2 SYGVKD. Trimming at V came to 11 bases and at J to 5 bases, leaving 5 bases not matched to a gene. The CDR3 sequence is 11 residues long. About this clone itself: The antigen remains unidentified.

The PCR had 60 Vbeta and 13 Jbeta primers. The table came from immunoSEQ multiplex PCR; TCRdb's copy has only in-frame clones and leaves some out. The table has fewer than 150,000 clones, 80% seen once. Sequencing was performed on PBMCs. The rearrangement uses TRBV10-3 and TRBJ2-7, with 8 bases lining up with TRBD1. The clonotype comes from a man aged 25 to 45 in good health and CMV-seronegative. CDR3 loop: CASTGVNEQYF. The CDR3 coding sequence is TGTGCCTCGACAGGGGTTAACGAGCAGTACTTC.